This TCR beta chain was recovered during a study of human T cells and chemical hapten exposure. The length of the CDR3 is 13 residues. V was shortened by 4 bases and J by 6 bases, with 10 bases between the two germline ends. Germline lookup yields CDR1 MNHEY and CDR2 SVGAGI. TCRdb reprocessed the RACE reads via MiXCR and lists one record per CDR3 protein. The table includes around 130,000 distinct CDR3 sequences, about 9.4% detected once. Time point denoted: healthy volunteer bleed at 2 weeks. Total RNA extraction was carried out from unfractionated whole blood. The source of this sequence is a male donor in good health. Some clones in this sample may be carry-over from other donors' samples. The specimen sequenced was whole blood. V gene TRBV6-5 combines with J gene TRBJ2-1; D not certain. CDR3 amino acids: CASSFEFSNEQFF. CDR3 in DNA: TGTGCCAGCAGTTTTGAGTTTTCCAATGAGCAGTTCTTC.